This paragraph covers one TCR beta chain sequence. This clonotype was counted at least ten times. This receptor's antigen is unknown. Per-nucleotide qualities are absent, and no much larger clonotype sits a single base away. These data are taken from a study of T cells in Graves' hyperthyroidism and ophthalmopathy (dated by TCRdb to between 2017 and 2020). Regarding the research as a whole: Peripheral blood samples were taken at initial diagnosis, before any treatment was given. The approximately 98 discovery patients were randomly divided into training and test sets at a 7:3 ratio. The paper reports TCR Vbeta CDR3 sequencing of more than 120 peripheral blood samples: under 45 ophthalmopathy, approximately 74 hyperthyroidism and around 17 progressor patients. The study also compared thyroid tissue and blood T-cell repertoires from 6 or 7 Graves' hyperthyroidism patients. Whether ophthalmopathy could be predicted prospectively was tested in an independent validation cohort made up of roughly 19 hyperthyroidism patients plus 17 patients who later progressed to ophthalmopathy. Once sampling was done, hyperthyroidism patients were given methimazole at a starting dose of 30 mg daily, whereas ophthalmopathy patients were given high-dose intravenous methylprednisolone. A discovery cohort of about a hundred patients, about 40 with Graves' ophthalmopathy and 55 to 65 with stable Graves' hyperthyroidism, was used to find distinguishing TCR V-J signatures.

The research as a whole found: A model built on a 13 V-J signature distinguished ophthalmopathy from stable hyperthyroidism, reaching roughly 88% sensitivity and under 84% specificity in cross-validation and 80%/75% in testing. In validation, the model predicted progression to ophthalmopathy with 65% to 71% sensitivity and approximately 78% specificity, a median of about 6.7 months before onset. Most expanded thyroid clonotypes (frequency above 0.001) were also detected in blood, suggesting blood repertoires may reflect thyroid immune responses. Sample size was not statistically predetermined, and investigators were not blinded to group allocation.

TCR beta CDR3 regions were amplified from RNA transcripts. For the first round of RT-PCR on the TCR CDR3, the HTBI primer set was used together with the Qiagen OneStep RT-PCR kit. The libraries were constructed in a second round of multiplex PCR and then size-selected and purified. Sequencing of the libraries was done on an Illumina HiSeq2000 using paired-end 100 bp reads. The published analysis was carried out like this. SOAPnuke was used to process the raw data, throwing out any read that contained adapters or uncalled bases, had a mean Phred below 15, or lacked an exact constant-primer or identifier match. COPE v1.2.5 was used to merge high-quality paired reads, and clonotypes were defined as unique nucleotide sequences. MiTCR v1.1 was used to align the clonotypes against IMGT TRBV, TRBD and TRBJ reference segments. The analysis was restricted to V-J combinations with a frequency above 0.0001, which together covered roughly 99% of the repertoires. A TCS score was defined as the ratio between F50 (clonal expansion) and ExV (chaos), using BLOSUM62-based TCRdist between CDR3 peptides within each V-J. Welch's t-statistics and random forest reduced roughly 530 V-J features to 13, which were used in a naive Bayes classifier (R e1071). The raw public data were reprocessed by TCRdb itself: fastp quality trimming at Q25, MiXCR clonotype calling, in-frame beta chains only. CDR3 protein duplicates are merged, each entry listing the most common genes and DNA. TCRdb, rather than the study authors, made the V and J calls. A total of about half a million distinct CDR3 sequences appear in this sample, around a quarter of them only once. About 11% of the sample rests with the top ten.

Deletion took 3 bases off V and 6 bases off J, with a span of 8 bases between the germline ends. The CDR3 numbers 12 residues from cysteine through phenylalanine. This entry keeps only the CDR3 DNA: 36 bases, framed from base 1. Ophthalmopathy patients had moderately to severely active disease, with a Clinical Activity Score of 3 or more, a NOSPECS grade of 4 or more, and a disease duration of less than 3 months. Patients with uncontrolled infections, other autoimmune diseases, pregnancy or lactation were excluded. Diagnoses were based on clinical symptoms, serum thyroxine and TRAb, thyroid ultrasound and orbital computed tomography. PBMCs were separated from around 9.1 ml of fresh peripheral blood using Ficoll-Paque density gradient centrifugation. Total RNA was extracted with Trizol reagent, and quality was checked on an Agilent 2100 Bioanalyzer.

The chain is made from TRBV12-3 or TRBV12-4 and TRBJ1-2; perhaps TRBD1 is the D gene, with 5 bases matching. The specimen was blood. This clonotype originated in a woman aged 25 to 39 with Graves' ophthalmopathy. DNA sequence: TGTGCCAGCAGTTTCAGGGTTCATGGCTACACCTTC. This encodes CASSFRVHGYTF.